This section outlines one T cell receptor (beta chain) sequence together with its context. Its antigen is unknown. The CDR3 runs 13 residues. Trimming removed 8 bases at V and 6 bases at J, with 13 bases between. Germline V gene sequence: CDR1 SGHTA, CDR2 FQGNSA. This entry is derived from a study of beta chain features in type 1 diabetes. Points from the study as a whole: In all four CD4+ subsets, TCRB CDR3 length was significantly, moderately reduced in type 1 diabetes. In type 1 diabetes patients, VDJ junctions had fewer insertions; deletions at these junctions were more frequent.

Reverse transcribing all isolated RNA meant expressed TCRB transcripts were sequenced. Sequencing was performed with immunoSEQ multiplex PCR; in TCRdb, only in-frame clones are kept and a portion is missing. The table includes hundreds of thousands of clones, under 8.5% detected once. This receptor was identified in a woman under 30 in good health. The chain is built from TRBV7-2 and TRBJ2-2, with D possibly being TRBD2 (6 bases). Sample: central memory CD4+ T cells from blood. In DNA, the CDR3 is TGTGCCAGCGGGTCGGGAGCTCCCGGGGAGCTGTTTTTT. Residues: CASGSGAPGELFF.